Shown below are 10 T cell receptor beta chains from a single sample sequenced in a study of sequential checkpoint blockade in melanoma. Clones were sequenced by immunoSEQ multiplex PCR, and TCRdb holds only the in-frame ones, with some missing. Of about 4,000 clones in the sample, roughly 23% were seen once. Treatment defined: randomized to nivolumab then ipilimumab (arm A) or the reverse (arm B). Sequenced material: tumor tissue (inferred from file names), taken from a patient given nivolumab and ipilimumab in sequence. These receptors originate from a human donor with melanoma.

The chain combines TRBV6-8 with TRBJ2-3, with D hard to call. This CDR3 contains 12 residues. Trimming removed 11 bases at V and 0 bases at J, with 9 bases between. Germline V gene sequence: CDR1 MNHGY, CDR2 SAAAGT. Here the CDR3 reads CARQVSTDTQYF. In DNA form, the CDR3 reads TGTGCCCGGCAGGTGAGCACAGATACGCAGTATTTT.

CDR3 nucleotide sequence: TGTGCCAGCAGAATTCCGGGACAGTCCTACGAGCAGTACTTC. The encoded protein is CASRIPGQSYEQYF. The chain is built from TRBV6-8 and TRBJ2-7; 7 bases are a match to TRBD1. V lost 6 bases and J lost 1; bases outside the gene matches: 6. Germline CDR1 reads MNHGY; CDR2 reads SAAAGT. CDR3 length: 14 amino acids.

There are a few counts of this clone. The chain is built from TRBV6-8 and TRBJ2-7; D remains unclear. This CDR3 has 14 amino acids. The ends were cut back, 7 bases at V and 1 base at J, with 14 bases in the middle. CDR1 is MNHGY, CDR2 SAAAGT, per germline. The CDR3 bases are TGTGCCAGCATCTTAGGGCGCGAATCCTACGAGCAGTACTTC. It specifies CASILGRESYEQYF.

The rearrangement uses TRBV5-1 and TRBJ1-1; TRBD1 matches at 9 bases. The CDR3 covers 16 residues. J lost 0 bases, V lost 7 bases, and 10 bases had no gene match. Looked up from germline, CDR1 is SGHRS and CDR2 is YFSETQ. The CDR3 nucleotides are TGCGCCAGCTCCCTAGGGACAGGGCTCATGAACACTGAAGCTTTCTTT. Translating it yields CASSLGTGLMNTEAFF.

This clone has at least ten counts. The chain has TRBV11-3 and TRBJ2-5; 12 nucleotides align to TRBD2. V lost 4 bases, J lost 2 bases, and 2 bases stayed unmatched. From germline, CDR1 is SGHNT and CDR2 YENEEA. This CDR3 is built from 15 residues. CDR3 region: CASSYGLAGQETQYF. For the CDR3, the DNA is TGTGCCAGCAGCTACGGACTAGCGGGACAAGAGACCCAGTACTTC.

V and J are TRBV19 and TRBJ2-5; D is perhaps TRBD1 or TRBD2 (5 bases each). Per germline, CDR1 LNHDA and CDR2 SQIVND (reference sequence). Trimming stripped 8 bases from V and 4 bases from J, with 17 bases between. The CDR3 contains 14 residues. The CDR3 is CASGGTGLGETQYF. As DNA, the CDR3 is TGTGCCAGTGGGGGTACAGGTCTGGGAGAGACCCAGTACTTC.

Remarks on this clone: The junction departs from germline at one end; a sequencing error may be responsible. CDR3 sequence: CAISAGDRARGQPQHF. For the CDR3, the DNA is TGTGCCATCAGTGCGGGAGACAGGGCTAGGGGCCAGCCCCAGCATTTT. V is TRBV6-8 and J is TRBJ1-5; 7 bases agree with TRBD1. This CDR3 comprises 16 residues. Germline CDR1 reads MNHGY; CDR2 reads SAAAGT.

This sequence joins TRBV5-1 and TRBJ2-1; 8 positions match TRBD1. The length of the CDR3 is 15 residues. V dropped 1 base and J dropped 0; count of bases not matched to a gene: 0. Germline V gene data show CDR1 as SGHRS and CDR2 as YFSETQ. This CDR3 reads CASSLTGGSYNEQFF. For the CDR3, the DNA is TGCGCCAGCAGCTTGACAGGGGGCTCCTACAATGAGCAGTTCTTC.

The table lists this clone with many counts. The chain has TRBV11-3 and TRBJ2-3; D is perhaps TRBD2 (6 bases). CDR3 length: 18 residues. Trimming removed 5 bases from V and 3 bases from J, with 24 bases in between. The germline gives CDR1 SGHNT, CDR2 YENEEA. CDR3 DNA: TGTGCCAGCAGCCCCCTGTGGGGGGTGGGGGAGCGGACAGATACGCAGTATTTT. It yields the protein CASSPLWGVGERTDTQYF.

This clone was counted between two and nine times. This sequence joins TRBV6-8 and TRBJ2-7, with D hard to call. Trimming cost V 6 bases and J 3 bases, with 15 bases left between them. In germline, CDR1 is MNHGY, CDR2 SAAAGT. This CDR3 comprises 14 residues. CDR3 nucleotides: TGTGCCAGCAGGTCAGACGGGTCCTTCTACGAGCAGTACTTC. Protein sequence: CASRSDGSFYEQYF.